Listed below are T cell receptor beta chains from one sample, sequenced in a study of CD8 T cells in ankylosing spondylitis. Each CDR3 protein gets one entry after TCRdb re-called the 5' RACE reads with MiXCR. The profile shows a few hundred thousand distinct CDR3 sequences, 10% to 15% of them singletons. The sample taken for sequencing was blood, either unsorted or a sorted T cell fraction (not recorded which). These TCRs come from a male donor with ankylosing spondylitis. The CDR3 runs from the conserved cysteine through the conserved F or W. Each record gives: clone size, V gene, J gene, CDR3 protein. A row's size may be missing; if present it is once, few, many or a size class.

clone size: NA
V gene: TRBV27
J gene: TRBJ1-3
CDR3 protein: CASSIQGRQGNTIYF

clone size: few
V gene: TRBV11-2
J gene: TRBJ2-7
CDR3 protein: CASSPRTRPYGEQYF

clone size: once
V gene: TRBV24-1
J gene: TRBJ2-3
CDR3 protein: CATSDFILTDTQYF

clone size: once
V gene: TRBV20-1
J gene: TRBJ2-1
CDR3 protein: CSARVGFEQFF

clone size: NA
V gene: TRBV3-1
J gene: TRBJ2-1
CDR3 protein: CASSQDSQGLEFF

clone size: NA
V gene: TRBV12-3/TRBV12-4
J gene: TRBJ2-3
CDR3 protein: CASGRNTDTQYF

clone size: few
V gene: TRBV11-2
J gene: TRBJ1-1
CDR3 protein: CASSLVPGQGNTEAFF

clone size: NA
V gene: TRBV20-1
J gene: TRBJ1-4
CDR3 protein: CSARPTGANEKLFF

clone size: NA
V gene: TRBV5-1
J gene: TRBJ1-2
CDR3 protein: CASSGPLGDGYTF

clone size: NA
V gene: TRBV12-3/TRBV12-4
J gene: TRBJ2-3
CDR3 protein: CASGLEGPDTQYF

clone size: NA
V gene: TRBV29-1
J gene: TRBJ1-5
CDR3 protein: CSVGNNQPQHF

clone size: few
V gene: TRBV7-2
J gene: TRBJ2-3
CDR3 protein: CASSWSGTGPGDTQYF

clone size: NA
V gene: TRBV11-2
J gene: TRBJ2-6
CDR3 protein: CASSSKRGSGANVLTF

clone size: NA
V gene: TRBV27
J gene: TRBJ2-1
CDR3 protein: CASSSYREGYNEQFF

clone size: few
V gene: TRBV7-9
J gene: TRBJ1-2
CDR3 protein: CGWSSYGYTF

clone size: NA
V gene: TRBV20-1
J gene: TRBJ2-3
CDR3 protein: CSARVFGTDTQYF

clone size: NA
V gene: TRBV7-2
J gene: TRBJ1-5
CDR3 protein: CASSLADGRPQHF

clone size: few
V gene: TRBV4-1
J gene: TRBJ2-2
CDR3 protein: CASSPRGSGGNTGELFF

clone size: few
V gene: TRBV6-5
J gene: TRBJ2-1
CDR3 protein: CASSYSRGAGGYNEQFF

clone size: many
V gene: TRBV4-2
J gene: TRBJ2-6
CDR3 protein: CASSPTLAGGAVFSGANVLTF

clone size: few
V gene: TRBV9
J gene: TRBJ1-2
CDR3 protein: CASRANYEYYGYTF

clone size: few
V gene: TRBV5-1
J gene: TRBJ1-1
CDR3 protein: CASSRQGQNTEAFF

clone size: NA
V gene: TRBV3-1
J gene: TRBJ2-1
CDR3 protein: CASRGGSGDYNEQFF

clone size: NA
V gene: TRBV20-1
J gene: TRBJ1-5
CDR3 protein: CSASRGLRRDQPQHF

clone size: few
V gene: TRBV20-1
J gene: TRBJ2-1
CDR3 protein: CSARIRGHPGVSYNEQFF

clone size: NA
V gene: TRBV20-1
J gene: TRBJ2-2
CDR3 protein: CSASQGPGELFF

clone size: few
V gene: TRBV10-3
J gene: TRBJ1-1
CDR3 protein: CAISGVGAGGNTEAFF

clone size: few
V gene: TRBV2
J gene: TRBJ2-5
CDR3 protein: CASTLEARETQYF

clone size: few
V gene: TRBV18
J gene: TRBJ2-4
CDR3 protein: CASSETSGRASSKNIQYF

clone size: NA
V gene: TRBV9
J gene: TRBJ1-1
CDR3 protein: CASSVVGRGNTEAFF

clone size: NA
V gene: TRBV7-9
J gene: TRBJ2-1
CDR3 protein: CASSFPGGGVDEQFF

clone size: many
V gene: TRBV12-3/TRBV12-4
J gene: TRBJ2-7
CDR3 protein: CASRQSGQSYEQYF

clone size: few
V gene: TRBV7-2
J gene: TRBJ2-3
CDR3 protein: CASSPRGGEDTQYF

clone size: few
V gene: TRBV5-1
J gene: TRBJ2-1
CDR3 protein: CASSFEMNEQFF

clone size: NA
V gene: TRBV5-1
J gene: TRBJ2-1
CDR3 protein: CASSPGTGGFNYNEQFF

clone size: NA
V gene: TRBV29-1
J gene: TRBJ2-5
CDR3 protein: CSVVEARGETQYF

clone size: many
V gene: TRBV5-1
J gene: TRBJ2-3
CDR3 protein: CASSNPGLHTDTQYF

clone size: once
V gene: TRBV29-1
J gene: TRBJ2-1
CDR3 protein: CSVGSSGSDEQFF

clone size: few
V gene: TRBV13
J gene: TRBJ1-2
CDR3 protein: CASSERQGAKDGYTF

clone size: NA
V gene: TRBV2
J gene: TRBJ2-2
CDR3 protein: CASSDDWRGGELFF

clone size: NA
V gene: TRBV5-1
J gene: TRBJ2-1
CDR3 protein: CASSSTAGNEQFF

clone size: few
V gene: TRBV6-2/TRBV6-3
J gene: TRBJ2-1
CDR3 protein: CASSYSGTSVYEQFF

clone size: few
V gene: TRBV7-2
J gene: TRBJ2-1
CDR3 protein: CASQAIDEQFF

clone size: NA
V gene: TRBV5-1
J gene: TRBJ2-1
CDR3 protein: CASSFPGGSNEQFF

clone size: many
V gene: TRBV5-4
J gene: TRBJ2-1
CDR3 protein: CASSLRISGLAGGDEQFF

clone size: few
V gene: TRBV25-1
J gene: TRBJ1-1
CDR3 protein: CASSELGGGIATEAFF

clone size: NA
V gene: TRBV6-2/TRBV6-3
J gene: TRBJ1-5
CDR3 protein: CASSYRSHDYSNQPQHF